These 3 T cell receptor beta chains originate from one sample sequenced in a study of T-cell memory formation after mild COVID-19. From the 5' RACE reads, TCRdb called clonotypes with MiXCR, one entry per CDR3 protein. The sample has 450,000 to 700,000 distinct CDR3 sequences, under 20% seen once. What was sequenced was PBMCs or a T cell subset sorted from them (not recorded which). Receptors originate from an adult woman who had mild COVID-19 (a few samples of this study predate the infection). Cell type and time point are not known.

This clonotype was seen a handful of times. This sequence joins TRBV4-3 and TRBJ2-3, with D possibly TRBD1 on 6 matching bases. Deletions cut 4 bases from V and 4 bases from J, with 21 bases between. Germline V gene lookup returns CDR1 LGHNA and CDR2 YSLEER. The CDR3 covers 17 residues. CDR3 amino acids: CASSPELTGLGADTQYF. DNA for the CDR3: TGCGCCAGCAGCCCCGAATTGACAGGTCTCGGTGCAGATACGCAGTATTTT.

This clonotype came up many times. The V call is TRBV7-3, the J call TRBJ2-1, with TRBD1 matching over 8 bases. The CDR3 loop spans 17 amino acids. Germline V CDR1 and CDR2: SGHTA, FQGTGA. V lost 2 bases, J lost 3 bases, and 9 bases stayed unmatched. The CDR3: CASSLHHRGVFYNEQFF. The DNA for the CDR3 is TGTGCCAGCAGCTTACATCACAGGGGGGTTTTCTACAATGAGCAGTTCTTC. The entire variable domain, with the rest obtained from reference TRBV7-3 and TRBJ2-1, is as follows: GAGVSQTPSNKVTEKGKYVELRCDPISGHTALYWYRQSLGQGPEFLIYFQGTGAADDSGLPNDRFFAVRPEGSVSTLKIQRTERGDSAVYLCASSLHHRGVFYNEQFFGPGTRLTVL.

This clonotype has just a few counts. The chain employs TRBV18 and TRBJ2-7, with D perhaps assigned TRBD1 or TRBD2 (5 bases each). This CDR3 has 14 residues. Looked up from germline, CDR1 is KGHSH and CDR2 is LQKENI. The V gene lost 5 bases and the J gene lost 2 bases, with 13 bases spanning the gap. The CDR3 sequence: CASSGSGRPYEQYF. In DNA, the CDR3 is TGTGCCAGCTCAGGGTCGGGGCGACCCTACGAGCAGTACTTC.